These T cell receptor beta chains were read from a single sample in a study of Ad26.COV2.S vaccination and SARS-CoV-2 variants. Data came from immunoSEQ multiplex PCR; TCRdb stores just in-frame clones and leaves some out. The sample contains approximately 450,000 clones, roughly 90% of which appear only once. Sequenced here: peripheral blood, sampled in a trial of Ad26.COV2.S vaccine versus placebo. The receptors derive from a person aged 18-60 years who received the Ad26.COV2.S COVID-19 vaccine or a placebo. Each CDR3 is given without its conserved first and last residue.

CDR3aa: ASSQSGLSPLH; v_gene: TRBV4-1; j_gene: TRBJ1-6
CDR3aa: ASSPSTDTQY; v_gene: TRBV7-2; j_gene: TRBJ2-3
CDR3aa: ASSFGGSPSYEQY; v_gene: TRBV5-5; j_gene: TRBJ2-7
CDR3aa: AAGLGEQY; v_gene: TRBV28; j_gene: TRBJ2-7
CDR3aa: ASRDSQNIQY; v_gene: TRBV6-5; j_gene: TRBJ2-4
CDR3aa: ASSWDREDTEAF; v_gene: TRBV27; j_gene: TRBJ1-1
CDR3aa: AISDRGESYEQY; v_gene: TRBV10-3; j_gene: TRBJ2-7
CDR3aa: ASSTITESEQY; v_gene: TRBV27; j_gene: TRBJ2-7
CDR3aa: ASSWGNTEAF; v_gene: TRBV28; j_gene: TRBJ1-1
CDR3aa: ASSLAGGVNTEAF; v_gene: TRBV5-5; j_gene: TRBJ1-1
CDR3aa: ASSNTYEQY; v_gene: TRBV5-1; j_gene: TRBJ2-7
CDR3aa: AISERTAGNQPQH; v_gene: TRBV10-3; j_gene: TRBJ1-5
CDR3aa: ASGGLAGVNEQF; v_gene: TRBV7-8; j_gene: TRBJ2-1
CDR3aa: ASSPRGASTDTQY; v_gene: TRBV18; j_gene: TRBJ2-3
CDR3aa: ASSWDPRNTEAF; v_gene: TRBV7-9; j_gene: TRBJ1-1
CDR3aa: ASSEAGGPVDTQY; v_gene: TRBV27; j_gene: TRBJ2-3
CDR3aa: AWSVNGEEQY; v_gene: TRBV30; j_gene: TRBJ2-7
CDR3aa: ASNQGLRQGATEAF; v_gene: TRBV4-3; j_gene: TRBJ1-1
CDR3aa: ASSFEGQGADPPLH; v_gene: TRBV18; j_gene: TRBJ1-6
CDR3aa: ASSLGQQPGNTIY; v_gene: TRBV3-1/TRBV3-2; j_gene: TRBJ1-3
CDR3aa: ASSLQGSSYNSPLH; v_gene: TRBV27; j_gene: TRBJ1-6
CDR3aa: ASSPHSLVGRTDTQY; v_gene: TRBV19; j_gene: TRBJ2-3
CDR3aa: ASSPGPWGKNIQY; v_gene: TRBV6-5; j_gene: TRBJ2-4
CDR3aa: ASRPAGNDYGYT; v_gene: TRBV28; j_gene: TRBJ1-2